This is a list of T cell receptor beta chains from one sample in a study of blood T cell repertoires in COVID-19. Some clones are missing from TCRdb's copy, which holds only in-frame ones; the method was immunoSEQ multiplex PCR. Counted here are about 97,000 clones, just over 90% occurring once; the ten biggest clones make up 1.5% to 2%. The sequencing input was peripheral blood. The receptors shown here come from a man aged 60 to 69 with acute or convalescent COVID-19. CDR3s leave out the opening cysteine and the closing phenylalanine or tryptophan. Each record gives: CDR3 protein, J gene, V gene.

ASSKAQGAPWNEQF | TRBJ2-1 | TRBV28
ASSPGGQETQY | TRBJ2-5 | TRBV13
ASSQSESGEKLF | TRBJ1-4 | TRBV16
AISESRGPGENSPLH | TRBJ1-6 | TRBV10-3
ASSLTDRWELGYT | TRBJ1-2 | TRBV7-9
ASSLLRSEKLF | TRBJ1-4 | TRBV4-1
ASSLEVEDREV | TRBJ2-7 | TRBV7-2
ASSPDRAIGNQPQH | TRBJ1-5 | TRBV5-5
AISESQNTQY | TRBJ2-3 | TRBV10-3
ASSLEGLGSEQY | TRBJ2-7 | TRBV7-9
ASSVQGVMNTEAF | TRBJ1-1 | TRBV2
ASRRFTGAPNYGYT | TRBJ1-2 | TRBV5-6
ASSLAQDRDTGELF | TRBJ2-2 | TRBV5-4
ATTEGGENTEAF | TRBJ1-1 | TRBV28
ASSLTGLWTEAF | TRBJ1-1 | TRBV9
ASSPAARGNTIY | TRBJ1-3 | TRBV6-5
ASSDGRRGTGELF | TRBJ2-2 | TRBV10-1
ASSITRGTGTSNQPQH | TRBJ1-5 | TRBV19
ASTSYNEQF | TRBJ2-1 | TRBV2
ASRRTGNSPLH | TRBJ1-6 | TRBV19
ASSPQGPTDTQY | TRBJ2-3 | TRBV18
ASSFRDRTTPGSGNTIY | TRBJ1-3 | TRBV3-1/TRBV3-2
ASSHLGSGQLNYGYT | TRBJ1-2 | TRBV3-1/TRBV3-2
ASRHGNTIY | TRBJ1-3 | TRBV6-5
ASSPSGDQPQH | TRBJ1-5 | TRBV18
ASTERRNTDTQY | TRBJ2-3 | TRBV19
ASSPGRGTYGYT | TRBJ1-2 | TRBV9
ATLLQGRVPYEQY | TRBJ2-7 | TRBV6-5
ASSQDRGGDQPQH | TRBJ1-5 | TRBV4-1
ASSPGGGGEHEQY | TRBJ2-7 | TRBV18
ASSQKGGTNEKLF | TRBJ1-4 | TRBV3-1/TRBV3-2
SVGGGNTEAF | TRBJ1-1 | TRBV29-1
ASRHRQGVNSGNTIY | TRBJ1-3 | TRBV10-2
ASSVESGWDNQPQH | TRBJ1-5 | TRBV6-4
ASNPSGEFEETQY | TRBJ2-5 | TRBV6-5
SVGTGVNTEAF | TRBJ1-1 | TRBV29-1
ATATGTSGFNEQF | TRBJ2-1 | TRBV5-1
ASRGGRGLGLPGGYT | TRBJ1-2 | TRBV2
ASSSSGVQETQY | TRBJ2-5 | TRBV7-8
ASSSDRGGLEGYT | TRBJ1-2 | TRBV2
ASRPGGGNEKLF | TRBJ1-4 | TRBV5-5
ASSLLAAHEQF | TRBJ2-1 | TRBV6-5
ASQEQGIFGYT | TRBJ1-2 | TRBV7-9
ASSFSMVTEAF | TRBJ1-1 | TRBV7-2
ASSFFGLRGSPLH | TRBJ1-6 | TRBV11-2
ASSPSGGAGETQY | TRBJ2-5 | TRBV2
ASSISLALIYNEQF | TRBJ2-1 | TRBV19
ASSESKLRGQY | TRBJ2-7 | TRBV10-1
ASSLSGRGQETQY | TRBJ2-5 | TRBV7-8
AIRGGGLDEQF | TRBJ2-1 | TRBV10-3
ASSLGVGQAETQY | TRBJ2-5 | TRBV3-1/TRBV3-2
SVEARSGGDTEAF | TRBJ1-1 | TRBV29-1